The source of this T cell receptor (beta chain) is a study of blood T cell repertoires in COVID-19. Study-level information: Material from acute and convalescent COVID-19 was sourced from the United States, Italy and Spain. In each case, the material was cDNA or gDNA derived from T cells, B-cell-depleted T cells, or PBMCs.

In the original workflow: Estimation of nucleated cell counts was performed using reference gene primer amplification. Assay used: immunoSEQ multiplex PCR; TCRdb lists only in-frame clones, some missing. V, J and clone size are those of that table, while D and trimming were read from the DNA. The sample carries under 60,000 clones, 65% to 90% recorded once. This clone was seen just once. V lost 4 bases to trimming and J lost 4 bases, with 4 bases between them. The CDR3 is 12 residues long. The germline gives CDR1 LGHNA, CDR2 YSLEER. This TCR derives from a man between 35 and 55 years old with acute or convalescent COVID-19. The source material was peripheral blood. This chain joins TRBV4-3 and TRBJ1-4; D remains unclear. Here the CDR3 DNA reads TGCGCCAGCAGCCTATATAATGAAAAACTGTTTTTT. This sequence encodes CASSLYNEKLFF.